Sequencing of this T cell receptor (beta chain) was carried out in a study of T-cell memory formation after mild COVID-19. Germline CDR1 and CDR2: SGHKS and YYEKEE (reference sequence). Deletions cut 1 base from V and 1 base from J, with 14 bases between. This CDR3 has 17 amino acids. This clonotype was seen more than once but under ten times. Antigen unknown. Study-level results: Clones that got smaller from day 15 to 85 had even CD4/CD8, while clones growing later tipped toward CD4+. Detection of some responders pre-infection suggested pre-existing cross-reactive memory T cells participated. Chiefly within CM and EM were the contracting CD4+ clones; CD8+ ones were within EMRA.

Constant-segment primers were used for 5'RACE, and the resulting TCR alpha and TCR beta cDNA libraries carried sample barcodes and UMIs. MiXCR, run by TCRdb on the 5' RACE reads, gives a single entry per CDR3 protein. This table holds around 390,000 distinct CDR3 sequences, 16% found once. The genes are TRBV5-5 and TRBJ2-2; D may be TRBD1 or TRBD2 (5 bases each). The TCR sequence derives from a man younger than 35 who had mild COVID-19 (a few samples of this study predate the infection). Cell type and time point are not known. What was sequenced was PBMCs or a T cell subset sorted from them (not recorded which). Here the CDR3 reads CASSLTSTGRNTGELFF. CDR3 DNA: TGTGCCAGCAGCTTGACGTCTACGGGACGGAACACCGGGGAGCTGTTTTTT.